This T cell receptor (beta chain) emerged from a study of beta chain features in type 1 diabetes. At least ten counts were recorded for this clone. Each sorted population was over 95% pure. TCRB transcripts that were expressed got sequenced, as all of the isolated RNA had been reverse transcribed. Only in-frame clones appear in the TCRdb table, and some are missing; sequencing was by immunoSEQ multiplex PCR. This sample has around 280,000 clones, with under 8.5% found just once. The origin of this receptor is a woman under 30 in good health. The sequenced sample consisted of central memory CD4+ T cells from blood.

Here the CDR3 reads CASSTTGTGVSTEQFF. CDR3 DNA: TGTGCCAGCAGCACAACCGGGACAGGGGTATCCACTGAGCAGTTCTTC. J is TRBJ2-1 and V is TRBV9, with 10 bases fitting TRBD1. The V and J ends lost 4 bases and 9 bases, in that order; junction bases with no gene match: 13. Germline V gene sequence: CDR1 SGDLS, CDR2 YYNGEE. The CDR3 contains 16 residues.